The 14 T cell receptor beta chains listed next were all sequenced from one sample in a study of blood T cell repertoires in COVID-19. The protocol was immunoSEQ multiplex PCR, while the TCRdb copy is restricted to in-frame clones and leaves out a portion. This sample has hundreds of thousands of clones, with approximately 80% found just once. What was sequenced was peripheral blood. These receptors originate from a man aged 35 to 55 with acute or convalescent COVID-19.

This chain uses TRBV5-1 with TRBJ2-7; 12 bases are shared with TRBD2. Germline V gene lookup returns CDR1 SGHRS and CDR2 YFSETQ. The V gene end was trimmed by 0 bases and the J gene end by 4 bases; junction bases not matched to a gene: 8. The CDR3 length is 17 residues. CDR3 region: CASSLVAAGLAGYEQYF. In DNA form, the CDR3 reads TGCGCCAGCAGCTTGGTCGCGGCGGGACTAGCGGGTTACGAGCAGTACTTC.

The chain is built from TRBV27 and TRBJ2-7; D perhaps matches TRBD1 (6 bases). The CDR3 has 18 amino acids. V gave up 5 bases and J gave up 1 base, with 24 bases separating them. Looked up from germline, CDR1 is MNHEY and CDR2 is SMNVEV (reference sequence). CDR3 residues: CASSPEMDRPRTSYEQYF. The DNA of the CDR3 is TGTGCCAGCAGTCCCGAGATGGACAGACCCAGGACATCCTACGAGCAGTACTTC.

In this sample, this clone turned up once. The chain couples TRBV5-4 to TRBJ1-4; 7 bases match TRBD1. V shed 2 bases, J shed 2 bases, and the junction held 6 bases outside the gene matches. The CDR3 spans 16 residues. Germline V gives CDR1 SGHNT, CDR2 YYREEE (reference sequence). This chain's CDR3 is CASSLEPGGTNEKLFF. CDR3 coding DNA: TGTGCCAGCAGCTTAGAGCCAGGGGGGACTAATGAAAAACTGTTTTTT.

V usage is TRBV7-3 and J usage is TRBJ2-2; 8 nucleotides align to TRBD1. The length of the CDR3 is 17 residues. V gave up 2 bases and J gave up 4 bases; unmatched junction bases: 9. CDR1 and CDR2 (germline): SGHTA, FQGTGA. This CDR3 reads CASSLFGQGAPTGELFF. CDR3 coding DNA: TGTGCCAGCAGCTTATTTGGGCAGGGGGCGCCCACCGGGGAGCTGTTTTTT.

V and J are TRBV6-6 and TRBJ2-2; D gene uncertain. In germline, CDR1 is MNHNY, CDR2 SVGAGI (reference sequence). V lost 4 bases and J lost 8, with 8 bases in between. The CDR3 length is 12 residues. Here the CDR3 reads CASSFLRGELFF. The CDR3 DNA reads TGTGCCAGCAGTTTCCTCCGTGGGGAGCTGTTTTTT.

The V call is TRBV4-2, the J call TRBJ1-5; 9 bases fit TRBD1. Losses at the gene ends were 5 bases for V and 4 bases for J; bases not matched to a gene: 12. Germline V gene sequence: CDR1 LGHNA, CDR2 YNFKEQ. CDR3 length: 17 amino acids. This CDR3 reads CASSVTSSGTGNQPQHF. The CDR3 bases are TGTGCCAGCAGCGTAACCTCCTCCGGGACAGGGAATCAGCCCCAGCATTTT.

J is TRBJ2-4 and V is TRBV11-2, with a tentative D call TRBD1 (6 bases). CDR3 size: 16 residues. V was clipped by 9 bases and J by 7 bases, with 25 bases between them. Germline-derived CDR1 and CDR2 are SGHAT and FQNNGV. CDR3 amino acids: CASSAMGQMVGNIQYF. The CDR3 coding sequence is TGTGCCAGTAGCGCCATGGGACAAATGGTGGGGAACATTCAGTACTTC.

The J gene is TRBJ1-6, the V gene TRBV5-1; D might be TRBD1 (5 bases). The CDR3 contains 15 residues. The germline V gene encodes CDR1 SGHRS and CDR2 YFSETQ. Trimming stripped 4 bases from V and 4 bases from J, with 12 bases between. The CDR3 DNA follows: TGCGCCAGCAGCGCGGGACGGAATTATAATTCACCCCTCCACTTT. Encoded protein: CASSAGRNYNSPLHF.

The chain carries TRBV10-1 and TRBJ1-1; D is unresolved. The germline V and J ends were trimmed by 3 bases and 4 bases, with 12 bases remaining between them. This CDR3 region has 14 residues. CDR1 and CDR2 from the germline V gene are WNHNN and SYGVQD (reference sequence). The CDR3 loop is CASSERRVPTEAFF. For the CDR3, the DNA is TGCGCCAGCAGTGAACGCCGGGTTCCCACTGAAGCTTTCTTT.

The CDR3 loop is CASSREGAGGSPLHF. The DNA for the CDR3 is TGCGCCAGCAGCCGGGAGGGGGCAGGGGGATCACCCCTCCACTTT. The V gene is TRBV5-1, the J gene TRBJ1-6; 7 nucleotides line up with TRBD1. Germline V gene sequence: CDR1 SGHRS, CDR2 YFSETQ. Trimming at V came to 4 bases and at J to 10 bases, leaving 11 bases not matched to a gene. The CDR3 runs to 15 residues.

The chain uses TRBV2 and TRBJ2-7; TRBD2 might be the D (5 bases). This CDR3 region has 13 residues. The V end was cut by 9 bases, the J end by 1 base, with 13 bases between. In germline, CDR1 is SNHLY, CDR2 FYNNEI. The CDR3: CASVEDFSYEQYF. CDR3 in DNA: TGTGCCAGTGTGGAGGACTTTTCCTACGAGCAGTACTTC.

The chain uses TRBV3-1 (or the pseudogene TRBV3-2) and TRBJ1-2; no reliable D call. CDR1 is LGHDT and CDR2 is YNNKEL in the germline V gene (reference sequence). The CDR3 covers 12 residues. Trimming pared 1 base from V and 5 bases from J, leaving 5 bases between. CDR3 sequence: CASSQVPYGYTF. The DNA of the CDR3 is TGTGCCAGCAGCCAAGTCCCTTATGGCTACACCTTC.

V usage is TRBV5-1 and J usage is TRBJ2-3; D unresolved. Between the trimmed V and J ends, which lost 1 base and 1 base, there was a span of 7 bases. Per the germline V gene, CDR1 is SGHRS and CDR2 is YFSETQ. CDR3 length: 14 residues. The CDR3: CASSLIRGTDTQYF. The DNA for the CDR3 is TGCGCCAGCAGCTTGATTCGGGGCACAGATACGCAGTATTTT.

CDR3 sequence reads: CASIRSGSYNEQFF. The CDR3 DNA reads TGTGCCAGCATACGGAGTGGGTCCTACAATGAGCAGTTCTTC. The chain carries TRBV27 and TRBJ2-1; D is uncertain. From germline, CDR1 is MNHEY and CDR2 SMNVEV (reference sequence). The CDR3 spans 14 residues. The V end was cut by 7 bases, the J end by 1 base, with 11 bases between.